This T cell receptor (beta chain) was obtained from a study of vaccination and CD4 T cells after COVID-19. A word on this clonotype: Its antigen is unknown.

V was clipped by 3 bases and J by 2 bases, with 11 bases between them. The CDR3 runs to 15 residues. Study-level results: There was no significant change from 21 to 38 median reactive clonotypes.

The treatment: approximately 9-day PBMC culture with coronavirus spike peptide pools or control peptides (ViraFEST assay). Peptide pools at roughly 10 ug/ml, together with approximately 9.6 IU/ml IL-2, were added to cultures of 2 million to 2.5 million PBMCs per well. Once obtained from cultured CD4+ T cells, the DNA was sequenced using the Oncomine TCR Beta short-read assay. Each CDR3 protein is one row after TCRdb ran MiXCR on the PCR reads. The sample includes approximately 12,000 distinct CDR3 sequences, 65% of them seen just once. The gene calls are TRBV12-3 or TRBV12-4 and TRBJ1-5; the D gene is possibly TRBD1 (5 bases). The sequencing used CD4+ T cells from blood, cultured in vitro, collected before SARS-CoV-2 vaccination. The source is a human donor who had recovered from COVID-19. CDR3 loop: CASSFGGVGNQPQHF. The CDR3 DNA reads as TGTGCCAGCAGTTTTGGAGGGGTTGGCAATCAGCCCCAGCATTTT.